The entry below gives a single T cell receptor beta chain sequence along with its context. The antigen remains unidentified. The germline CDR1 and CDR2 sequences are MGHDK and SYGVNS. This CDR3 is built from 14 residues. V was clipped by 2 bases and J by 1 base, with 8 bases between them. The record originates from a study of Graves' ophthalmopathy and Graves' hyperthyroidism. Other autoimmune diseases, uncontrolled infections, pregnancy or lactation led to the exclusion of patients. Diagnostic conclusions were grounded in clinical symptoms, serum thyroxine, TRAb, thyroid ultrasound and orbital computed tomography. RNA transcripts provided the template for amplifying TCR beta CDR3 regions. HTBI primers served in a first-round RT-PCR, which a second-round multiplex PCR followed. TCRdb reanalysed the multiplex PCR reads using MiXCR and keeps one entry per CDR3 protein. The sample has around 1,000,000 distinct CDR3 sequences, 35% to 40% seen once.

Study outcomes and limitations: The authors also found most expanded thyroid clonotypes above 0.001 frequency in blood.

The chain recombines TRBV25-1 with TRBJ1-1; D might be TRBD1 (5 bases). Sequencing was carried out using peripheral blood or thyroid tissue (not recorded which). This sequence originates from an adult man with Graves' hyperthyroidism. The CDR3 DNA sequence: TGTGCCAGCAGTGAACCCGGGACGAACACTGAAGCTTTCTTT. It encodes CASSEPGTNTEAFF.